These 5 T cell receptor beta chains were all obtained from the same sample, sequenced in a study of regulatory T cells in long-lasting Graves disease. Regarding time point: newly diagnosed GD, antithyroid drugs for less than 3 months. PBMC-derived RNA was used for the TCR library. Arm-PCR of CDR3 regions with iRepertoire HTBI primers generated TCR beta libraries. TCRdb ran MiXCR on the multiplex PCR reads and lists one entry per CDR3 protein. The top ten hold around 18% of the sample, which has a few hundred thousand distinct CDR3 sequences, 10% to 15% seen once. These data were likewise used in another study, on T cells in Graves' hyperthyroidism and ophthalmopathy.

The source material was peripheral blood mononuclear cells (PBMCs), sampled at new diagnosis, from a patient treated with antithyroid drugs. These receptors came from a woman aged 18-29 years with Graves disease.

On this clonotype: A far larger clone is off by one base, so a read error is likely. The chain combines TRBV7-2 with TRBJ2-1; 9 bases fit TRBD2. The J call may be incorrect, as the DNA end agrees better with TRBJ2-7. Per germline, CDR1 SGHTA and CDR2 FQGNSA. The CDR3 consists of 14 residues. This CDR3 reads CASSFVAGAYEQYV. Here the CDR3 DNA reads TGTGCCAGCAGCTTTGTAGCGGGGGCCTACGAGCAGTACGTC.

As for this clonotype: Mismatch with germline at one junction end may stem from a read error. The V call is TRBV7-6, the J call TRBJ2-1; D might be TRBD1 (6 bases). CDR1 and CDR2 from the germline V gene are SGHVS and FNYEAQ. The CDR3 runs to 16 residues. The CDR3 coding sequence is TGTGTCAGCAGCTTCGCGACAGGTCGATCCTACAATGAGCAGTTCTTC. Translation gives CVSSFATGRSYNEQFF.

In this sample, this clonotype turned up many times. The chain employs TRBV28 and TRBJ2-7, with D hard to call. The germline V gene has CDR1 MDHEN and CDR2 SYDVKM. The V end was cut by 6 bases, the J end by 0 bases, with 9 bases between. The CDR3 length is 13 residues. DNA for the CDR3: TGTGCCAGCAGACTGACAATCTCCTACGAGCAGTACTTC. Translating it yields CASRLTISYEQYF.

This clonotype was found many times. The chain uses TRBV4-2 and TRBJ1-1; 10 bases match TRBD1. The germline gives CDR1 LGHNA, CDR2 YNFKEQ. CDR3 length: 13 residues. V was pared by 5 bases and J by 11 bases, with 8 bases of the junction left unmatched. The CDR3, as DNA: TGTGCCAGCAGCGCCGGGACAGGGGATGTGGCTTTCTTT. This gives the protein CASSAGTGDVAFF.

This clonotype has more than one count but fewer than ten. This chain links TRBV12-3 or TRBV12-4 with TRBJ1-2; D is possibly TRBD1 (5 bases). The CDR3 is made up of 16 amino acids. Trimming pared 2 bases from V and 8 bases from J, leaving 21 bases between. The CDR3 spells CASSLLGTSVPEGYTF. CDR3 in DNA: TGTGCCAGCAGTTTATTGGGGACCTCTGTCCCGGAGGGCTACACCTTC.